This record covers a single TCR beta chain. Its cognate antigen is unknown. Germline V gene data show CDR1 as SGHAT and CDR2 as FQNNGV. V lost 5 bases to trimming and J lost 0 bases; unmatched junction nucleotides: 10. The CDR3 totals 20 residues. An amount of RNA that ranged from roughly 0.5 to 1 ug was reverse transcribed with random hexamers. The TCR beta CDR3 was amplified by immunoSEQ multiplex PCR across 54 Vbeta, 13 Jbeta. TCRdb re-derived calls from the immunoSEQ multiplex PCR reads in MiXCR, one entry per CDR3 protein. Seen here are approximately 75,000 distinct CDR3 sequences, 95% observed once, and the top ten hold around 0.25%. The sample comes from a study of CD8 T cells in Susac syndrome. Findings and limits, study-wide: The study's TCR sequencing and HLA analysis drew on a certain number of individuals. That number was acknowledged as relatively small.

Sequencing targeted TCR beta in T cells from blood (CD8+ and CD4+). The chain uses TRBV11-2 and TRBJ2-2; TRBD2 agrees at 15 bases. The sequencing input was CD8+ T cells from PBMCs. This sequence originates from a human donor in good health. The CDR3 coding sequence is TGTGCCAGCAGCCCGCTGGGGGGACTAGCGGGGGGAACGAACACCGGGGAGCTGTTTTTT. This sequence encodes CASSPLGGLAGGTNTGELFF.